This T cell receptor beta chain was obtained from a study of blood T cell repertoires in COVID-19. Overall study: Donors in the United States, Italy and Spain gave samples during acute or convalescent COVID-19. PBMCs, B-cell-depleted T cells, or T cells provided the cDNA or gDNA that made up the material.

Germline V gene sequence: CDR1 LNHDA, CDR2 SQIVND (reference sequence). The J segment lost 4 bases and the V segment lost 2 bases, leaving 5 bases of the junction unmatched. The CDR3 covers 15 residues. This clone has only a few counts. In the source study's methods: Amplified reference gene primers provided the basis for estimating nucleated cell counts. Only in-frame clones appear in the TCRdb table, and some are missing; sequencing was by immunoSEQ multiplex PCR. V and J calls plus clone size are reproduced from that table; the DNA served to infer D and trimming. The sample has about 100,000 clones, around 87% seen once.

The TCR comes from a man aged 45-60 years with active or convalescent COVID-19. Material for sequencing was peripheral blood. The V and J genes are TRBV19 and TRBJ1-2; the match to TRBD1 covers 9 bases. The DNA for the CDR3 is TGTGCCAGTAGTATATCGGGACAGGGTGGCTATGGCTACACCTTC. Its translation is CASSISGQGGYGYTF.